The 21 T cell receptor beta chains in this list originate from one sample, sequenced in a study of T cells in tuberculosis. The method was immunoSEQ multiplex PCR; TCRdb's version includes in-frame clones alone and lacks a portion of them. This sample has 25,000 to 30,000 clones; just over 90% occur once, and the top ten carry less than 5%. Sequencing input: PBMCs. The receptors were gathered from a donor aged 10-29 years with latent tuberculosis or without tuberculosis infection.

The chain couples TRBV5-1 to TRBJ2-1, with 7 positions matching TRBD2. This CDR3 is 17 amino acids long. After removal of 4 bases from V and 7 bases from J, the junction contained 17 bases not matched to a gene. The germline V gene has CDR1 SGHRS and CDR2 YFSETQ. Here the CDR3 reads CASSRGVGLSFLNEQFF. The CDR3 DNA reads as TGCGCCAGCAGCCGGGGGGTAGGGTTAAGTTTTTTGAATGAGCAGTTCTTC.

This chain links TRBV19 with TRBJ1-2; TRBD1 matches at 8 bases. The CDR3 loop spans 14 amino acids. V lost 10 bases and J lost 4; bases outside the gene matches: 11. CDR1 and CDR2 (germline): LNHDA, SQIVND (reference sequence). CDR3 sequence: CATRQGRSSYGYTF. CDR3 coding DNA: TGTGCCACACGACAGGGGCGATCTAGCTATGGCTACACCTTC.

This clone showed up just a few times. This chain uses TRBV2 with TRBJ2-3, with D unclear. V lost 0 bases to trimming and J lost 0 bases, with 10 bases between them. In germline, CDR1 is SNHLY, CDR2 FYNNEI. The CDR3 runs to 16 residues. CDR3 DNA: TGTGCCAGCAGTGAAGCGCCCTCAACTAGCACAGATACGCAGTATTTT. It yields the protein CASSEAPSTSTDTQYF.

This sequence joins TRBV5-6 and TRBJ2-7; 9 positions agree with TRBD1. This CDR3 is built from 11 residues. V shed 6 bases, J shed 6 bases, and the junction held 1 base outside the gene matches. CDR1 is SGHDT, CDR2 YYEEEE, per germline. For the CDR3, the DNA is TGTGCCAGCAAGGACAGGGGCGAGCAGTACTTC. Translated: CASKDRGEQYF.

The V call is TRBV7-9, the J call TRBJ2-7, with a tentative D call TRBD1 (6 bases). Germline V gives CDR1 SEHNR, CDR2 FQNEAQ (reference sequence). The CDR3 has 15 residues. Trimming cost V 5 bases and J 7 bases, with 21 bases left between them. The CDR3 region is CASSTPGDPIVEQYF. The CDR3 DNA is TGTGCCAGCAGCACTCCAGGGGACCCTATCGTAGAGCAGTACTTC. The full variable domain, its missing parts supplied by reference TRBV7-9 and TRBJ2-7, is DTGVSQNPRHKITKRGQNVTFRCDPISEHNRLYWYRQTLGQGPEFLTYFQNEAQLEKSRLLSDRFSAERPKGSFSTLEIQRTEQGDSAMYLCASSTPGDPIVEQYFGPGTRLTVT.

The J gene is TRBJ1-5, the V gene TRBV7-2, with 8 bases fitting TRBD1. V trimming: 4 bases; J trimming: 6 bases; junction bases outside the gene matches: 5. The CDR3 totals 14 residues. Germline V gene sequence: CDR1 SGHTA, CDR2 FQGNSA. In DNA form, the CDR3 reads TGTGCCAGCAGCTCTCAGGGGGCGGTTCAGCCCCAGCATTTT. Protein: CASSSQGAVQPQHF.

Remarks on this clone: A read error may produce the germline difference seen at one junction end. This chain joins TRBV5-4 and TRBJ1-1; D possibly corresponds to TRBD1 (6 bases). The CDR3 runs to 12 residues. CDR1 and CDR2 from the germline V gene are SGHNT and YYREEE (reference sequence). CDR3 nucleotide sequence: TGTGCCAGCAGCCCTAAGACAGGCTCACGGGTCTTT. Amino acids: CASSPKTGSRVF.

This chain joins TRBV28 and TRBJ2-2; D is undetermined. Germline V CDR1 and CDR2: MDHEN, SYDVKM. The CDR3 contains 13 residues. V was shortened by 8 bases and J by 3 bases, with 10 bases between the two germline ends. CDR3 sequence: CASGRKDTGELFF. CDR3 sequence (DNA): TGTGCCAGCGGCAGGAAGGACACCGGGGAGCTGTTTTTT. The variable domain in full, completed from reference TRBV28 and TRBJ2-2, reads DVKVTQSSRYLVKRTGEKVFLECVQDMDHENMFWYRQDPGLGLRLIYFSYDVKMKEKGDIPEGYSVSREKKERFSLILESASTNQTSMYLCASGRKDTGELFFGEGSRLTVL.

This clone was picked up one time. The chain carries TRBV2 and TRBJ1-4, with 7 bases fitting TRBD1. The CDR3 covers 15 residues. The V and J ends lost 0 bases and 6 bases, in that order; junction bases with no gene match: 4. Germline V lookup: CDR1 SNHLY, CDR2 FYNNEI. The CDR3 coding sequence is TGTGCCAGCAGTGAAGCAGGAACAGGGGATGAAAAACTGTTTTTT. It translates to CASSEAGTGDEKLFF.

This clone has only a few counts. This sample includes further DNA sequences coding for the same CDR3. The chain uses TRBV4-3 and TRBJ2-2, with 8 bases matching TRBD2. The CDR3 has 16 residues. The ends lost 0 bases at V and 5 bases at J; junction bases unmatched: 5. Germline assignment: CDR1 LGHNA and CDR2 YSLEER. The CDR3 nucleotides are TGCGCCAGCAGCCAAGATGGGACTAGTGATACCGGGGAGCTGTTTTTT. This translates into CASSQDGTSDTGELFF.

The chain couples TRBV5-5 to TRBJ2-7; the match to TRBD1 covers 11 bases. V lost 4 bases and J lost 0; bases outside the gene matches: 3. Per the germline V gene, CDR1 is SGHKS and CDR2 is YYEKEE (reference sequence). CDR3 length: 15 residues. CDR3 residues: CASSLGTGGSYEQYF. The CDR3 DNA follows: TGTGCCAGCAGCCTCGGGACAGGGGGCTCCTACGAGCAGTACTTC.

J is TRBJ2-1 and V is TRBV28; D is unclear. The ends were cut back, 2 bases at V and 3 bases at J, with 2 bases in the middle. There are 12 residues in the CDR3. The germline CDR1 and CDR2 sequences are MDHEN and SYDVKM. CDR3: CASSLRYNEQFF. For the CDR3, the DNA is TGTGCCAGCAGTTTACGCTACAATGAGCAGTTCTTC.

The chain is built from TRBV9 and TRBJ2-3, with 7 bases that match TRBD2. Looked up from germline, CDR1 is SGDLS and CDR2 is YYNGEE. The CDR3 has 14 residues. Unmatched junction bases numbered 5, after V lost 7 bases and J lost 0 bases. In nucleotides, the CDR3 is TGTGCCAGCGGCGCTAGCGGAAGCACAGATACGCAGTATTTT. It is translated as CASGASGSTDTQYF. Together with reference TRBV9 and TRBJ2-3, the CDR3 gives the full variable domain: DSGVTQTPKHLITATGQRVTLRCSPRSGDLSVYWYQQSLDQGLQFLIQYYNGEERAKGNILERFSAQQFPDLHSELNLSSLELGDSALYFCASGASGSTDTQYFGPGTRLTVL.

This rearrangement joins TRBV13 to TRBJ2-1, with D maybe TRBD2 (7 bases). The V end lost 3 bases, the J end lost 8 bases, and 11 bases lay between the germline ends. Germline lookup yields CDR1 PRHDT and CDR2 FYEKMQ (reference sequence). The CDR3 extends over 13 amino acids. The CDR3, as DNA: TGTGCCAGCAGCTTGCGGGGGCGCCATGAGCAGTTCTTC. Its translation is CASSLRGRHEQFF.

The sample holds one count of this clone. The chain combines TRBV29-1 with TRBJ2-7, with a possible D match to TRBD1 (5 bases). This CDR3 comprises 13 residues. Germline CDR1 reads SQVTM; CDR2 reads ANQGSEA. V lost 5 bases and J lost 3, with 14 bases in between. As DNA, the CDR3 is TGCAGCGTTTTGGAAGACAGCCACTACGAGCAGTACTTC. Its protein is CSVLEDSHYEQYF.

This clone was detected only once. This chain links TRBV29-1 with TRBJ2-3, with TRBD2 identical over 8 bases. Trimming cost V 6 bases and J 4 bases; bases outside gene matches: 9. In germline, CDR1 is SQVTM, CDR2 ANQGSEA. The CDR3 has 14 residues. CDR3 sequence: CSVAYSGNADTQYF. CDR3 nucleotide sequence: TGCAGCGTGGCATATAGCGGGAACGCAGATACGCAGTATTTT.

This CDR3 is CASSHDGTPVEKLFF. CDR3 coding DNA: TGCGCCAGCAGCCATGACGGGACACCCGTTGAAAAACTGTTTTTT. This sequence joins TRBV4-3 and TRBJ1-4, with D possibly matching TRBD1 (6 bases). V was shortened by 3 bases and J by 7 bases, with 15 bases between the two germline ends. Germline V gene data show CDR1 as LGHNA and CDR2 as YSLEER. The CDR3 is 15 amino acids.

This sequence joins TRBV5-1 and TRBJ2-2; 12 bases match TRBD2. This CDR3 is built from 15 residues. The junction had 4 bases not matched to a gene; V was cut back by 4 bases and J by 6 bases. CDR1 is SGHRS and CDR2 is YFSETQ in the germline V gene. The CDR3 bases are TGCGCCAGCAGCAGGACTAGCGGGGTTGCCGGGGAGCTGTTTTTT. Its protein product is CASSRTSGVAGELFF.

V and J are TRBV7-2 and TRBJ1-5; D might be TRBD1 (5 bases). The CDR3 is made up of 13 amino acids. Trimming took 1 base from V and 4 from J, leaving 5 bases between them. Germline V gives CDR1 SGHTA, CDR2 FQGNSA. The CDR3 DNA is TGTGCCAGCAGCTTAGACAGGAATCAGCCCCAGCATTTT. It encodes CASSLDRNQPQHF. The whole variable domain, remainder taken from reference TRBV7-2 and TRBJ1-5, is GAGVSQSPSNKVTEKGKDVELRCDPISGHTALYWYRQSLGQGLEFLIYFQGNSAPDKSGLPSDRFSAERTGGSVSTLTIQRTQQEDSAVYLCASSLDRNQPQHFGDGTRLSIL.

J is TRBJ2-7 and V is TRBV5-1, with a tentative D call TRBD2 (6 bases). With 0 bases removed from V and 5 bases from J, the gap between germline ends came to 12 bases. Germline values: CDR1 SGHRS, CDR2 YFSETQ. The length of the CDR3 is 14 residues. CDR3 nucleotide sequence: TGCGCCAGCAGCTTGGCAGAGAGGGAGGACGAGCAGTACTTC. Translation gives CASSLAEREDEQYF. Filled out from reference TRBV5-1 and TRBJ2-7, the complete variable domain reads KAGVTQTPRYLIKTRGQQVTLSCSPISGHRSVSWYQQTPGQGLQFLFEYFSETQRNKGNFPGRFSGRQFSNSRSEMNVSTLELGDSALYLCASSLAEREDEQYFGPGTRLTVT.

The J gene is TRBJ2-3, the V gene TRBV7-2, with TRBD2 matching 8 bases. CDR3 size: 16 residues. Per germline, CDR1 SGHTA and CDR2 FQGNSA. V was pared by 6 bases and J by 0 bases, with 8 bases of the junction left unmatched. CDR3 in DNA: TGTGCCAGCAGTTATCAAGCGGGGGTTAGCACAGATACGCAGTATTTT. Translation gives CASSYQAGVSTDTQYF.